Following are 20 T cell receptor beta chains from one sample sequenced in a study of T-cell memory formation after mild COVID-19. Each CDR3 protein gets one entry after TCRdb re-called the 5' RACE reads with MiXCR. The data hold 110,000 or so distinct CDR3 sequences, with about a fifth observed a single time. Material for sequencing was PBMCs or a T cell subset sorted from them (not recorded which). The receptors originated from a man aged 18 to 30 who had mild COVID-19 (a few samples of this study predate the infection). Cell type and time point are not known.

The genes are TRBV4-3 and TRBJ2-2; TRBD2 might be the D (6 bases). Germline CDR1 and CDR2: LGHNA and YSLEER. CDR3 length: 18 amino acids. V was cut by 0 bases and J by 5 bases, with 19 bases left in between. CDR3 bases: TGCGCCAGCAGCCAAGATGGTAGTGCGGGGCGAGGAACCGGGGAGCTGTTTTTT. It translates to CASSQDGSAGRGTGELFF.

The gene calls are TRBV6-4 and TRBJ2-1; possible D gene TRBD1, 5 bases. Deletions cut 3 bases from V and 9 bases from J, with 12 bases between. CDR1 and CDR2 (germline): MRHNA, SNTAGT. The CDR3 runs 13 residues. CDR3 sequence (DNA): TGTGCCAGCAGTGAATGGGGCTCGGGTGAGCAGTTCTTC. Translation gives CASSEWGSGEQFF.

This clonotype was counted only a few times. V usage is TRBV12-3 or TRBV12-4 and J usage is TRBJ1-1; D is ambiguous. V lost 3 bases, J lost 4 bases, and 3 bases lay in between. The CDR3 runs 11 residues. The CDR3 sequence: CASSFSTEAFF. The CDR3 coding sequence is TGTGCCAGCAGTTTTTCCACTGAAGCTTTCTTT.

This clonotype has only a few counts. The chain employs TRBV6-5 and TRBJ2-1, with TRBD1 matching over 8 bases. Trimming at V came to 6 bases and at J to 7 bases, leaving 23 bases not matched to a gene. The CDR3 length is 19 residues. The V gene's germline CDR1 is MNHEY and CDR2 SVGAGI. Here the CDR3 DNA reads TGTGCCAGCAGCCCCCGGGCAGGGGGCTACGGGGGCTTCCTGAATGAGCAGTTCTTC. Translation: CASSPRAGGYGGFLNEQFF.

The rearrangement links TRBV11-2 to TRBJ1-2; no clear D. The V and J ends lost 1 base and 4 bases respectively, with 7 bases between them. Looked up from germline, CDR1 is SGHAT and CDR2 is FQNNGV. The CDR3 is 13 residues long. The CDR3: CASSLGPIYGYTF. Here the CDR3 DNA reads TGTGCCAGCAGCTTAGGCCCCATCTATGGCTACACCTTC.

The chain joins TRBV3-1 to TRBJ2-3; perhaps TRBD2 as D (6 bases). The ends were cut back, 1 base at V and 0 bases at J, with 8 bases in the middle. CDR1 is LGHDT, CDR2 YNNKEL, per germline (reference sequence). The CDR3 spans 15 residues. CDR3 sequence (DNA): TGTGCCAGCAGCCAAGGGGGGGACAGCACAGATACGCAGTATTTT. This translates into CASSQGGDSTDTQYF.

This clonotype was detected only a few times. V is TRBV24-1 and J is TRBJ2-1; D is undetermined. Germline assignment: CDR1 KGHDR and CDR2 SFDVKD. V was cut by 2 bases and J by 5 bases, with 0 bases left in between. The CDR3 sequence is 11 residues long. This CDR3 reads CATSDYNEQFF. Here the CDR3 DNA reads TGTGCCACCAGTGATTACAATGAGCAGTTCTTC.

This clonotype turned up a few times. This chain connects TRBV12-3 or TRBV12-4 to TRBJ1-4; 7 bases are shared with TRBD1. With V trimmed by 2 bases and J by 7 bases, 1 base remained unmatched. The CDR3 is 13 amino acids. The DNA of the CDR3 is TGTGCCAGCAGTTTACAGGGGGGTGAAAAACTGTTTTTT. This sequence encodes CASSLQGGEKLFF.

This clonotype has a handful of counts. The chain combines TRBV25-1 with TRBJ2-1; tentatively, D is TRBD2 (7 bases). Trimming took off 3 bases at V and 5 bases at J, with 26 bases between the two ends. CDR3 length: 19 residues. The germline CDR1 and CDR2 sequences are MGHDK and SYGVNS. The DNA for the CDR3 is TGTGCCAGCAGTGACAATCCCGCCGGGGGGCTGCCCTTCCACAATGAGCAGTTCTTC. This sequence encodes CASSDNPAGGLPFHNEQFF.

The sample holds a few counts of this clonotype. V and J are TRBV24-1 and TRBJ1-2; TRBD1 matches at 12 bases. The CDR3 extends over 13 amino acids. V lost 7 bases, J lost 8 bases, and 4 bases stayed unmatched. Germline values: CDR1 KGHDR, CDR2 SFDVKD. CDR3 region: CATRGTGGRGYTF. The CDR3 nucleotides are TGTGCCACCAGAGGGACAGGGGGCCGAGGCTACACCTTC.

This clonotype was seen a handful of times. The chain joins TRBV6-2 or TRBV6-3 to TRBJ2-7, with 10 positions matching TRBD1. The CDR3 contains 14 residues. The junction had 6 bases not matched to a gene; V was cut back by 4 bases and J by 6 bases. CDR1 MNHEY and CDR2 SVGEGT come from the germline V gene. CDR3 amino acids: CASSFGTGVSEQYF. CDR3 bases: TGTGCCAGCAGTTTTGGGACAGGGGTTTCCGAGCAGTACTTC.

J is TRBJ1-5 and V is TRBV5-5; TRBD1 matches 8 bases. CDR3 size: 15 residues. Trimming cost V 4 bases and J 0 bases; bases outside gene matches: 3. Germline CDR1 SGHKS, CDR2 YYEKEE (reference sequence). The CDR3 sequence: CASSKTGVSNQPQHF. The CDR3 bases are TGTGCCAGCAGCAAGACAGGGGTTAGCAATCAGCCCCAGCATTTT.

In its sample, this clonotype was seen a few times. J is TRBJ2-3 and V is TRBV5-6; D could derive from TRBD1 or TRBD2 (5 bases each). The CDR3 is 14 amino acids. From germline, CDR1 is SGHDT and CDR2 YYEEEE. Trimming took 2 bases from V and 6 from J, leaving 13 bases between them. The CDR3 reads CASSFSRETDTQYF. The CDR3 region has the DNA TGTGCCAGCAGCTTCTCCAGGGAGACGGATACGCAGTATTTT. The whole variable domain, remainder taken from reference TRBV5-6 and TRBJ2-3, is DAGVTQSPTHLIKTRGQQVTLRCSPKSGHDTVSWYQQALGQGPQFIFQYYEEEERQRGNFPDRFSGHQFPNYSSELNVNALLLGDSALYLCASSFSRETDTQYFGPGTRLTVL.

This clonotype was picked up a small number of times. This chain uses TRBV5-1 with TRBJ1-2; D possibly corresponds to TRBD1 (5 bases). Germline CDR1 is SGHRS and CDR2 is YFSETQ. The V end lost 4 bases, the J end lost 1 base, and 8 bases lay between the germline ends. The CDR3 has 13 residues. Here the CDR3 reads CASSGGSNYGYTF. As DNA, the CDR3 is TGCGCCAGCAGCGGGGGGAGTAACTATGGCTACACCTTC.

The chain recombines TRBV14 with TRBJ1-2, with a possible D match to TRBD1 (5 bases). The CDR3 extends over 17 amino acids. CDR1 and CDR2 (germline): SGHDN, FVKESK. The V end was cut by 5 bases, the J end by 7 bases, with 26 bases between. CDR3 coding DNA: TGTGCCAGCAGCTCCCGGGCCTCCGGGCTCGTGGGGGGTGGCTACACCTTC. This sequence encodes CASSSRASGLVGGGYTF.

This clonotype was detected only a few times. V usage is TRBV30 and J usage is TRBJ2-7, with 7 bases fitting TRBD1. The trim removed 0 bases at V and 6 bases at J, leaving 14 bases unmatched. The CDR3 has 16 amino acids. CDR1 and CDR2 from the germline V gene are GTSNPN and SVGIG (reference sequence). This chain's CDR3 is CAWSVWVRDRVLEQYF. Here the CDR3 DNA reads TGTGCCTGGAGTGTATGGGTCCGTGACAGGGTACTCGAGCAGTACTTC.

This clonotype was seen repeatedly, ten times or more. This chain uses TRBV12-3 or TRBV12-4 with TRBJ2-3; a possible D gene is TRBD2 (7 bases). The ends were cut back, 1 base at V and 11 bases at J, with 19 bases in the middle. This CDR3 is 15 amino acids long. CDR3 coding DNA: TGTGCCAGCAGTTTAGGGGGGGGCGACCACCTCGGGCAGTATTTT. Translated: CASSLGGGDHLGQYF.

The V gene is TRBV9, the J gene TRBJ2-7; possibly TRBD1 for D (5 bases). The V end was cut by 4 bases, the J end by 6 bases, with 20 bases between. CDR1 SGDLS and CDR2 YYNGEE come from the germline V gene. The CDR3 contains 15 residues. The CDR3 region has the DNA TGTGCCAGCAGCCTTGGATCAGGGTCCTCTTCCGAGCAGTACTTC. Translated, it gives CASSLGSGSSSEQYF.

The CDR3 loop reads CASSVDGAVGETQYF. For the CDR3, the DNA is TGTGCCAGCAGCGTAGATGGGGCAGTCGGGGAGACCCAGTACTTC. This sequence joins TRBV9 and TRBJ2-5; tentative D call: TRBD1 (5 bases). This CDR3 is built from 15 residues. The ends were cut back, 0 bases at V and 5 bases at J, with 14 bases in the middle. From germline, CDR1 is SGDLS and CDR2 YYNGEE.

This chain joins TRBV20-1 and TRBJ1-1; 8 bases are shared with TRBD1. The CDR3 totals 16 residues. Trimming removed 0 bases from V and 1 base from J; junction bases left unmatched: 7. Germline lookup yields CDR1 DFQATT and CDR2 SNEGSKA (reference sequence). The CDR3 spells CSARDFWDRPNTEAFF. The CDR3 bases are TGCAGTGCTAGAGATTTTTGGGACAGGCCGAACACTGAAGCTTTCTTT.